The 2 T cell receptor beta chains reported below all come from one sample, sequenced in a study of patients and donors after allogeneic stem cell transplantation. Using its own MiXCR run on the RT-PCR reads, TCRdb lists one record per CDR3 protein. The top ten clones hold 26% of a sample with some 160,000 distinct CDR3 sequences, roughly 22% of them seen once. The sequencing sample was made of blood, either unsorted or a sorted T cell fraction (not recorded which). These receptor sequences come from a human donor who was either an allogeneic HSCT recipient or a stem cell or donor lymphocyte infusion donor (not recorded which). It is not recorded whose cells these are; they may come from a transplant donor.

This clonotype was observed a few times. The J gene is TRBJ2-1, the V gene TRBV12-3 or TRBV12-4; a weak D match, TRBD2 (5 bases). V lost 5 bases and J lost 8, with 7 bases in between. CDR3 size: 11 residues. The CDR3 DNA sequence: TGTGCCAGCAGTCCCGGGGATGAGCAGTTCTTC. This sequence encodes CASSPGDEQFF.

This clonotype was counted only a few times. CDR3 in amino acids: CASRLQGGYGYTF. CDR3 coding DNA: TGTGCCAGCAGACTACAGGGTGGCTATGGCTACACCTTC. V and J are TRBV6-6 and TRBJ1-2; the D gene is possibly TRBD1 (6 bases). The germline V gene encodes CDR1 MNHNY and CDR2 SVGAGI (reference sequence). Between the trimmed V and J ends, which lost 6 bases and 4 bases, there was a span of 12 bases. The CDR3 loop spans 13 amino acids.